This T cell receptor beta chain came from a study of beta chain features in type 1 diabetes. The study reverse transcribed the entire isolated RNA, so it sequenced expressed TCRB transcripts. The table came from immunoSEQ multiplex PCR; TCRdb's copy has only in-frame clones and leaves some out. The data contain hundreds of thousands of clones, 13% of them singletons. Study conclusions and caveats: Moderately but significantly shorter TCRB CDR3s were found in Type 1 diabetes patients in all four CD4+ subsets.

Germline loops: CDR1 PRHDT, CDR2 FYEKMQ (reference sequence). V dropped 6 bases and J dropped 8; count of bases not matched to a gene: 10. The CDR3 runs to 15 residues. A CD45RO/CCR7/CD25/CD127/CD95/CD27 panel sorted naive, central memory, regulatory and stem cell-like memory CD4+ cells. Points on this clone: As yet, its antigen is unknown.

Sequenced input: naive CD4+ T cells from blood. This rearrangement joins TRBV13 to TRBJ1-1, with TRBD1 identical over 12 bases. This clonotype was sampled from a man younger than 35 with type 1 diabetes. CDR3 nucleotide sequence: TGTGCCAGCAGAACTACCGGGACAGGGGGCTCCGAAGCTTTCTTT. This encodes CASRTTGTGGSEAFF.